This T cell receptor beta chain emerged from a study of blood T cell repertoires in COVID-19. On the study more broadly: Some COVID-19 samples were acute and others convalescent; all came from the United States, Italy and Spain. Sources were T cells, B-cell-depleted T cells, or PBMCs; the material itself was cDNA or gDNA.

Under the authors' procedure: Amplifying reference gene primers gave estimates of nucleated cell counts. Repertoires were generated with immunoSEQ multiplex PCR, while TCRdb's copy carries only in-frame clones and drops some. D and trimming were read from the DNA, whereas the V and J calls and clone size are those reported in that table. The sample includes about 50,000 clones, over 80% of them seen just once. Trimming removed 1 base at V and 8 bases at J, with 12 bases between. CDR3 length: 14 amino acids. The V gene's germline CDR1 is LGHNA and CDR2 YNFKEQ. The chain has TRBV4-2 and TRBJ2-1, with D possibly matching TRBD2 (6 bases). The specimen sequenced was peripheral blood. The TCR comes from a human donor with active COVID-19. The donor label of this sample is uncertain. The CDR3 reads CASSQGRGEDEQFF. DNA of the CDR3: TGTGCCAGCAGCCAAGGGAGGGGCGAGGATGAGCAGTTCTTC.